Each of the 26 T cell receptor beta chains below was sequenced from the same sample in a study of neurological immune-mediated disorders. TCRdb reprocessed the 5' RACE reads with MiXCR, giving one entry per CDR3 protein. This repertoire shows 25,000 to 35,000 distinct CDR3 sequences, over 20% found once; its top ten account for under 20%. Sequenced material: PBMCs. These receptors came from a woman aged 55-69 years in good health.

This clonotype has at least ten counts. V and J are TRBV7-9 and TRBJ2-2, with 9 bases matching TRBD1. V dropped 8 bases and J dropped 0; count of bases not matched to a gene: 4. This CDR3 spans 15 amino acids. Germline V lookup: CDR1 SEHNR, CDR2 FQNEAQ (reference sequence). The CDR3 loop is CASPRQGANTGELFF. CDR3 sequence (DNA): TGTGCCAGCCCGAGACAGGGGGCGAACACCGGGGAGCTGTTTTTT.

There are many counts of this clonotype. This sequence joins TRBV10-3 and TRBJ2-1; no firm D call. This CDR3 is 15 amino acids long. Trimming stripped 6 bases from V and 4 bases from J, with 16 bases between. Germline CDR1 ENHRY, CDR2 SYGVKD. The CDR3 DNA is TGTGCCATCAGGCAATCCTCTACCAGGTACAATGAGCAGTTCTTC. Protein sequence: CAIRQSSTRYNEQFF.

There are many counts of this clonotype. The chain is built from TRBV27 and TRBJ2-5, with 7 positions matching TRBD2. V shed 3 bases and J 5 bases; nucleotides not matched to a gene: 9. The CDR3 length is 15 residues. From germline, CDR1 is MNHEY and CDR2 SMNVEV (reference sequence). CDR3 sequence (DNA): TGTGCCAGCAGTTTCGAGGGAGGGCCGGGGGAGACCCAGTACTTC. Protein sequence: CASSFEGGPGETQYF.

This clonotype was counted many times. The chain is built from TRBV6-2 or TRBV6-3 and TRBJ1-1; 9 nucleotides agree with TRBD1. Germline trimming cut 5 bases from V and 4 bases from J; bases unmatched to any gene: 5. CDR1 is MNHEY, CDR2 SVGEGT, per germline. This CDR3 contains 14 residues. The CDR3 loop is CASSRTGEVTEAFF. The CDR3 DNA reads TGTGCCAGCAGTCGGACAGGGGAAGTCACTGAAGCTTTCTTT.

Sample share makes this clonotype medium-sized (0.01 to 0.1%). The chain recombines TRBV10-3 with TRBJ1-3, with D uncertain. CDR1 is ENHRY, CDR2 SYGVKD, per germline. The CDR3 is 15 residues long. Trimming pared 6 bases from V and 4 bases from J, leaving 16 bases between. In DNA, the CDR3 is TGTGCCATCAGCCCCAGCCGTATGGAGGGAAACACCATATATTTT. Translation: CAISPSRMEGNTIYF.

By its share, this clonotype is medium-sized. The V gene is TRBV6-2 or TRBV6-3, the J gene TRBJ1-5; possibly TRBD1 for D (6 bases). Germline V gene data show CDR1 as MNHEY and CDR2 as SVGEGT. V shed 7 bases and J shed 1 base, with 11 bases lying between them. This CDR3 is built from 14 residues. The CDR3 protein is CASKQGASNQPQHF. In DNA, the CDR3 is TGTGCCAGCAAACAGGGAGCAAGCAATCAGCCCCAGCATTTT.

This clonotype showed up many times. The rearrangement links TRBV20-1 to TRBJ2-5; unclear D gene. Trimming took 0 bases from V and 5 from J, leaving 16 bases between them. The germline gives CDR1 DFQATT, CDR2 SNEGSKA (reference sequence). CDR3 length equals 15 residues. The DNA of the CDR3 is TGCAGTGCTAGAGATGAGAAGGACCCTGGGGAGACCCAGTACTTC. Protein product: CSARDEKDPGETQYF.

This clonotype was picked up many times. The chain employs TRBV20-1 and TRBJ2-7; 10 nucleotides match TRBD2. The CDR3 covers 14 residues. The germline CDR1 and CDR2 sequences are DFQATT and SNEGSKA (reference sequence). With V trimmed by 3 bases and J by 3 bases, 5 bases remained unmatched. CDR3 nucleotide sequence: TGCAGTGCTAGGGGACTAGCGACCTTCTACGAGCAGTACTTC. It specifies CSARGLATFYEQYF.

This clonotype was counted ten times or more. The V call is TRBV6-6, the J call TRBJ2-1, with 15 bases fitting TRBD2. This CDR3 has 19 residues. V was pared by 5 bases and J by 1 base, with 9 bases of the junction left unmatched. Per the germline V gene, CDR1 is MNHNY and CDR2 is SVGAGI (reference sequence). The CDR3 DNA follows: TGTGCCAGCAGTACCCGGACTAGCGGGAGGGCATGGTCCTACAATGAGCAGTTCTTC. This gives the protein CASSTRTSGRAWSYNEQFF.

This clonotype came up many times. The chain links TRBV3-1 to TRBJ2-5; the D call may be TRBD1 or TRBD2 (6 bases each). Deletions cut 4 bases from V and 0 bases from J, with 12 bases between. CDR1 LGHDT and CDR2 YNNKEL come from the germline V gene (reference sequence). The CDR3 is made up of 15 amino acids. CDR3 protein: CASSPPGAYQETQYF. In DNA form, the CDR3 reads TGTGCCAGCAGCCCCCCGGGGGCTTACCAAGAGACCCAGTACTTC.

This clonotype showed up many times. The chain recombines TRBV5-5 with TRBJ2-7; possibly TRBD1 or TRBD2 for D (5 bases each). CDR1 SGHKS and CDR2 YYEKEE come from the germline V gene (reference sequence). The CDR3 totals 17 residues. The V gene lost 2 bases and the J gene lost 1 base, with 19 bases spanning the gap. The CDR3 sequence: CASSLGTPGWVSYEQYF. The CDR3 DNA is TGTGCCAGCAGCTTAGGGACCCCGGGGTGGGTATCCTACGAGCAGTACTTC.

In this sample, this clonotype turned up many times. The chain is built from TRBV29-1 and TRBJ2-3; D perhaps matches TRBD2 (5 bases). Trimming cost V 5 bases and J 4 bases, with 10 bases left between them. CDR1 SQVTM and CDR2 ANQGSEA come from the germline V gene. The CDR3 runs 12 residues. The CDR3 region has the DNA TGCAGCGTTTTCGGGGAAGCAGATACGCAGTATTTT. It yields the protein CSVFGEADTQYF.

This clonotype was detected ten times or more. The chain is built from TRBV3-1 and TRBJ1-6, with D uncertain. This CDR3 has 15 amino acids. Germline V CDR1 and CDR2: LGHDT, YNNKEL (reference sequence). Trimming pared 0 bases from V and 0 bases from J, leaving 3 bases between. CDR3: CASSQEGSYNSPLHF. CDR3 sequence (DNA): TGTGCCAGCAGCCAAGAAGGCTCCTATAATTCACCCCTCCACTTT.

This clonotype was seen repeatedly, ten times or more. The chain uses TRBV7-9 and TRBJ1-5; 8 nucleotides line up with TRBD1. V trimming: 1 base; J trimming: 1 base; junction bases outside the gene matches: 6. The CDR3 is made up of 17 amino acids. Germline CDR1 SEHNR, CDR2 FQNEAQ (reference sequence). In DNA, the CDR3 is TGTGCCAGCAGCTTAGACGCAGGGGGCTGGAGCAATCAGCCCCAGCATTTT. As protein: CASSLDAGGWSNQPQHF. Combining the CDR3 with reference TRBV7-9 and TRBJ1-5 gives the whole variable domain DTGVSQNPRHKITKRGQNVTFRCDPISEHNRLYWYRQTLGQGPEFLTYFQNEAQLEKSRLLSDRFSAERPKGSFSTLEIQRTEQGDSAMYLCASSLDAGGWSNQPQHFGDGTRLSIL.

The sample holds many counts of this clonotype. V gene TRBV6-2 or TRBV6-3 combines with J gene TRBJ2-5; 8 nucleotides agree with TRBD2. After removal of 9 bases from V and 5 bases from J, the junction contained 5 bases not matched to a gene. The CDR3 extends over 12 amino acids. Germline CDR1 MNHEY, CDR2 SVGEGT. The CDR3 sequence: CASRSGGETQYF. The CDR3 nucleotides read TGTGCCAGTAGATCGGGAGGGGAGACCCAGTACTTC.

There are a few counts of this clonotype. V is TRBV20-1 and J is TRBJ1-2, with a possible D match to TRBD1 (6 bases). V lost 0 bases and J lost 4, with 15 bases in between. The CDR3 runs 15 residues. Germline CDR1 DFQATT, CDR2 SNEGSKA (reference sequence). CDR3 bases: TGCAGTGCTAGAGATACCGAACAGGGTGCCTATGGCTACACCTTC. Translating gives CSARDTEQGAYGYTF.

This clonotype has a count of ten or more. The gene calls are TRBV20-1 and TRBJ2-1; D gene unclear. CDR3 length: 12 residues. V was clipped by 7 bases and J by 4 bases, with 11 bases between them. Germline lookup yields CDR1 DFQATT and CDR2 SNEGSKA (reference sequence). CDR3 protein: CSVWTIYNEQFF. The CDR3 DNA sequence: TGCAGTGTTTGGACCATTTACAATGAGCAGTTCTTC.

V gene TRBV7-3 combines with J gene TRBJ2-5; D is unclear. Per the germline V gene, CDR1 is SGHTA and CDR2 is FQGTGA. Trimming removed 3 bases from V and 8 bases from J, with 16 bases in between. The CDR3 runs 14 residues. The DNA of the CDR3 is TGTGCCAGCAGCTTGGAAGCAGGAAAGAATACCCAGTACTTC. It specifies CASSLEAGKNTQYF.

V gene TRBV15 combines with J gene TRBJ2-7, with D unclear. The V and J ends lost 4 bases and 2 bases respectively, with 9 bases between them. This CDR3 spans 13 amino acids. Germline V gene sequence: CDR1 LNHNV, CDR2 YYDKDF (reference sequence). The CDR3 DNA is TGTGCCACCAGCATGGGCCTAACCTACGAGCAGTACTTC. Its protein is CATSMGLTYEQYF. Using reference TRBV15 and TRBJ2-7 for the parts outside the CDR3, the full variable domain is DAMVIQNPRYQVTQFGKPVTLSCSQTLNHNVMYWYQQKSSQAPKLLFHYYDKDFNNEADTPDNFQSRRPNTSFCFLDIRSPGLGDTAMYLCATSMGLTYEQYFGPGTRLTVT.

This clonotype was found many times. The rearrangement links TRBV6-5 to TRBJ1-6; D gene uncertain. V was cut by 4 bases and J by 8 bases, with 9 bases left in between. In germline, CDR1 is MNHEY, CDR2 SVGAGI. This CDR3 is 13 amino acids long. CDR3 coding DNA: TGTGCCAGCAGTTCTATGTACCATTCACCCCTCCACTTT. Protein: CASSSMYHSPLHF.

There are many counts of this clonotype. V usage is TRBV5-4 and J usage is TRBJ2-3, with D perhaps given as TRBD1 or TRBD2 (5 bases each). Germline V gives CDR1 SGHNT, CDR2 YYREEE (reference sequence). Trimming pared 2 bases from V and 1 base from J, leaving 14 bases between. The CDR3 length is 16 residues. The CDR3 region has the DNA TGTGCCAGCAGCTTCCCAGGGAGAAGGGGCACAGATACGCAGTATTTT. Translated: CASSFPGRRGTDTQYF.

This clonotype has at least ten counts. V and J are TRBV7-8 and TRBJ2-7; D gene uncertain. Deletions cut 2 bases from V and 11 bases from J, with 10 bases between. CDR1 and CDR2 (germline): SGHVS, FQNEAQ. The CDR3 is 11 amino acids. CDR3 protein: CASSLKREKYF. CDR3 nucleotide sequence: TGTGCCAGCAGCTTAAAAAGGGAAAAGTACTTC. The entire variable domain, with the rest obtained from reference TRBV7-8 and TRBJ2-7, is as follows: GAGVSQSPRYKVAKRGQDVALRCDPISGHVSLFWYQQALGQGPEFLTYFQNEAQLDKSGLPSDRFFAERPEGSVSTLKIQRTQQEDSAVYLCASSLKREKYFGPGTRLTVT.

This clonotype showed up many times. The chain combines TRBV7-2 with TRBJ1-2, with 9 bases aligning to TRBD1. From germline, CDR1 is SGHTA and CDR2 FQGNSA. J lost 4 bases, V lost 5 bases, and 8 bases had no gene match. The CDR3 runs 15 residues. CDR3 DNA sequence: TGTGCCAGCAGCATGACCGGGACAGGGCGCTATGGCTACACCTTC. Amino acid sequence: CASSMTGTGRYGYTF.

This clonotype appeared many times. The CDR3 reads CSASAWTANTEAFF. CDR3 in DNA: TGCAGTGCTAGTGCCTGGACAGCTAACACTGAAGCTTTCTTT. The chain is built from TRBV20-1 and TRBJ1-1, with a tentative D call TRBD1 (6 bases). Germline loops: CDR1 DFQATT, CDR2 SNEGSKA (reference sequence). V was trimmed by 3 bases and J by 2 bases, leaving 13 bases between them. The CDR3 contains 14 residues.

This clonotype was picked up many times. The V and J genes are TRBV27 and TRBJ2-6; D could derive from TRBD1 or TRBD2 (5 bases each). CDR1 is MNHEY and CDR2 is SMNVEV in the germline V gene (reference sequence). V was pared by 5 bases and J by 10 bases, with 12 bases between. The CDR3 covers 13 residues. CDR3 in amino acids: CASSGTQRNVLTF. The CDR3 DNA sequence: TGTGCCAGCAGTGGGACCCAGCGGAACGTCCTGACTTTC. The whole variable domain, remainder taken from reference TRBV27 and TRBJ2-6, is EAQVTQNPRYLITVTGKKLTVTCSQNMNHEYMSWYRQDPGLGLRQIYYSMNVEVTDKGDVPEGYKVSRKEKRNFPLILESPSPNQTSLYFCASSGTQRNVLTFGAGSRLTVL.

V usage is TRBV6-6 and J usage is TRBJ1-4; possible D gene TRBD1, 6 bases. The V and J ends lost 8 bases and 7 bases respectively, with 14 bases between them. The CDR3 sequence is 13 residues long. Germline lookup yields CDR1 MNHNY and CDR2 SVGAGI (reference sequence). The CDR3, as DNA: TGTGCCAGCGGGGAACAGGGTTTTGAAAAACTGTTTTTT. Amino acids: CASGEQGFEKLFF.